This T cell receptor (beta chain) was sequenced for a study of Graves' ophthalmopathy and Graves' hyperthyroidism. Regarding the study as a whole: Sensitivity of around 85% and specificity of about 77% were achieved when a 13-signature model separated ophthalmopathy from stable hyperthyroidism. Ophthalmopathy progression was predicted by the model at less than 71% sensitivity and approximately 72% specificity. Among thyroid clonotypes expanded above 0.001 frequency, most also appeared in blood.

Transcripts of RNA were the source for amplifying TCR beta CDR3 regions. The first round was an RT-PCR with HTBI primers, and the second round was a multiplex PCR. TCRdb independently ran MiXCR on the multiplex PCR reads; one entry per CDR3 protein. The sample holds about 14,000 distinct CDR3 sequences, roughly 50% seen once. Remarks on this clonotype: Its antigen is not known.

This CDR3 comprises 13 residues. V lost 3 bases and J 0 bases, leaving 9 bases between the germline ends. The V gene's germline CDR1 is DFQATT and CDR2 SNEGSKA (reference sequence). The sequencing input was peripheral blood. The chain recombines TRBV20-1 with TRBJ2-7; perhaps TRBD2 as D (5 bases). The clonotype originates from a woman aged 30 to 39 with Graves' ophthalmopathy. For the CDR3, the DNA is TGCAGTGCTAGGGACTGCAGCTCCTACGAGCAGTACTTC. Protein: CSARDCSSYEQYF.